Reported below is one TCR beta chain. Antigen: not known. The PCR used 60 Vbeta and 13 Jbeta primers. Sequenced by immunoSEQ multiplex PCR; TCRdb stores in-frame clones only, minus some. The data show some 100,000 clones, 79% seen once. Germline V gives CDR1 MNHEY, CDR2 SVGAGI. The CDR3 has 16 amino acids. V was shortened by 2 bases and J by 2 bases, with 16 bases between the two germline ends. The data originate from a study of cytomegalovirus exposure and HLA in healthy donors. Study-wide context: Caucasian-associated ancestry cluster membership applied to approximately 80% of around 400 genotyped donors. Overall study results and limits: There were some public TCRs occurring in many donors, but most TCR sequences were rare. Most CMV-associated TCR beta chains were later found to appear HLA-restricted.

The donors (healthy individuals) were bone marrow donors. The chain couples TRBV6-5 to TRBJ2-7; D is possibly TRBD2 (5 bases). Material for sequencing was PBMCs. The TCR originated in a female donor in good health and CMV-seropositive. The CDR3 sequence is CASSYGKKSGTYEQYF. The DNA for the CDR3 is TGTGCCAGCAGTTACGGCAAGAAGTCGGGGACCTACGAGCAGTACTTC.